The entry that follows covers one T cell receptor (beta chain) sequence. Antigen: not known. Sequence at one end of the junction differs from germline and may be a read error. The sample holds other DNA sequences that translate to the same CDR3. CDR1 SQVTM and CDR2 ANQGSEA come from the germline V gene. The CDR3 consists of 13 residues. The record originates from a study of shared clonotypes between healthy human individuals. Study context: Per donor, CD8 memory used one plate, CD8 naive used two, CD4 memory used three and CD4 naive used three. Study-wide points: The authors sampled blood alone, and tissue repertoires likely differ.

Data came from immunoSEQ multiplex PCR; TCRdb stores just in-frame clones and leaves some out. The sample gives 400,000 or so clones, 90% to 97% of which show up once; 0.32% is in the top ten. This clonotype originated in a man aged 25-40 years in good health. What was sequenced was memory CD8+ T cells sorted from blood. Stated subset: CD45RO+ cells pooled with CCR7-negative TemRA cells. V usage is TRBV29-1 and J usage is TRBJ1-2; 7 bases map to TRBD1. The CDR3 DNA follows: TGCAGCGTTGAAGGAGCGACAGGGATATCAAACGCCTTC. Amino acid sequence: CSVEGATGISNAF.